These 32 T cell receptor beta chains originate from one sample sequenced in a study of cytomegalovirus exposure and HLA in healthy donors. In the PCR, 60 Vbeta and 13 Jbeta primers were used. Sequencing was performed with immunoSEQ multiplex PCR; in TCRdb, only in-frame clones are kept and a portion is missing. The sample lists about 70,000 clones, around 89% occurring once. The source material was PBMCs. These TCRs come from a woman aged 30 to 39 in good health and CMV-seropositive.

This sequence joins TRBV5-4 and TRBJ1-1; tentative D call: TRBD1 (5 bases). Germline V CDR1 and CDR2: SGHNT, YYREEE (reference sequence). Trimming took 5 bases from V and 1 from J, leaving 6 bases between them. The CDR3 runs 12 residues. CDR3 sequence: CASRQENTEAFF. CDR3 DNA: TGTGCCAGCAGACAGGAGAACACTGAAGCTTTCTTT.

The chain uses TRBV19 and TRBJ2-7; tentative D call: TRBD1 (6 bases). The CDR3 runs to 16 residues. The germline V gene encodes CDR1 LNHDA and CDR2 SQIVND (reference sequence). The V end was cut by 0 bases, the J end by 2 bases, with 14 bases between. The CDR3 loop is CASSIDPQGATYEQYF. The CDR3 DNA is TGTGCCAGTAGTATAGATCCACAGGGTGCCACCTACGAGCAGTACTTC.

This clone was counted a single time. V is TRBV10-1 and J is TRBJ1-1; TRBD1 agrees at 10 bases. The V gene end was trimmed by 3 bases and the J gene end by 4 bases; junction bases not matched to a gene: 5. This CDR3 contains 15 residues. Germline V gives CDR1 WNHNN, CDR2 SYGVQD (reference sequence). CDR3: CASSDAGTGVTEAFF. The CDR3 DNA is TGCGCCAGCAGTGATGCCGGGACAGGGGTCACTGAAGCTTTCTTT.

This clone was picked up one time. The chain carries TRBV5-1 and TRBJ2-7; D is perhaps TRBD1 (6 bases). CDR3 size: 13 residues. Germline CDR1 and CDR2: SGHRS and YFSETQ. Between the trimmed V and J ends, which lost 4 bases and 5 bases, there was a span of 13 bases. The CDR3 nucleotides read TGCGCCAGCAGCCTTACAGGGTCTAACGAGCAGTACTTC. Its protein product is CASSLTGSNEQYF.

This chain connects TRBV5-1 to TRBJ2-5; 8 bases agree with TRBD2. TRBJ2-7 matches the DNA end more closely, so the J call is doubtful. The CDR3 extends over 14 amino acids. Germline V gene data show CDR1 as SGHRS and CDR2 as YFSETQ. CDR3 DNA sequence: TGCGCCAGCAGCTCGGGAGGGAATTCCTACGAGCAGTACTTC. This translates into CASSSGGNSYEQYF.

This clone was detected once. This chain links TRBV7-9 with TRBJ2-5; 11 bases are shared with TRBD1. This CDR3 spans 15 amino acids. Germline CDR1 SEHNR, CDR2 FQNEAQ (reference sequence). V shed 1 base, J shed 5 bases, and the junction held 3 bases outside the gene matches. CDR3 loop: CASSLGTGGTETQYF. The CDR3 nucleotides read TGTGCCAGCAGCTTAGGGACAGGGGGCACCGAGACCCAGTACTTC.

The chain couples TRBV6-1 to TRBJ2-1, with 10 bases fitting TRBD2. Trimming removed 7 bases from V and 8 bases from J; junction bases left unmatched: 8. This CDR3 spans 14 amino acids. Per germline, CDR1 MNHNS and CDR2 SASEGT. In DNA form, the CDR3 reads TGTGCCAGCACGACACTAGCGGGAAGCTATGAGCAGTTCTTC. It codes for CASTTLAGSYEQFF.

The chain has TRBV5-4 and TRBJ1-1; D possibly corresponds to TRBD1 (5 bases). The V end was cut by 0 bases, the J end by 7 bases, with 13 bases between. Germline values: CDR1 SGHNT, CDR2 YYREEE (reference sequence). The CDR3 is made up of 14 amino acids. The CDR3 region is CASSLAVRDDEAFF. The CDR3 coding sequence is TGTGCCAGCAGCTTGGCAGTCAGGGATGATGAAGCTTTCTTT.

The CDR3 sequence is CAISDPGTSDGVTQYF. The CDR3 nucleotides are TGTGCCATCAGTGACCCCGGGACTAGCGACGGGGTGACCCAGTACTTC. The rearrangement uses TRBV10-3 and TRBJ2-5; 10 nucleotides align to TRBD2. This CDR3 comprises 16 residues. Germline values: CDR1 ENHRY, CDR2 SYGVKD. V trimming: 3 bases; J trimming: 7 bases; junction bases outside the gene matches: 11.

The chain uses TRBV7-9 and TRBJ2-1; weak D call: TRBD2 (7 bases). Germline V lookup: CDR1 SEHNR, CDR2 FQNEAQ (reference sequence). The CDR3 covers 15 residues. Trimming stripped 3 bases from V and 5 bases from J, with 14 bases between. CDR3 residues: CASSFPGGLNNEQFF. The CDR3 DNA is TGTGCCAGCAGCTTCCCCGGGGGGCTGAACAATGAGCAGTTCTTC.

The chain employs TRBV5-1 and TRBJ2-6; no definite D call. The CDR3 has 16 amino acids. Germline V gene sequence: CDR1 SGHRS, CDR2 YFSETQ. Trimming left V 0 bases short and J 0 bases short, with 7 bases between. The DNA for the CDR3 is TGCGCCAGCAGCTTGGCACCCGGCTCTGGGGCCAACGTCCTGACTTTC. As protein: CASSLAPGSGANVLTF.

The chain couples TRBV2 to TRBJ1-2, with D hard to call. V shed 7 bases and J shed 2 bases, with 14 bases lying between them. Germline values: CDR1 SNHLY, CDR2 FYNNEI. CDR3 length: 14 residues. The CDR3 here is CASTRSALNYGYTF. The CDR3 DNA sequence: TGTGCCAGCACGAGGTCGGCGCTAAACTATGGCTACACCTTC.

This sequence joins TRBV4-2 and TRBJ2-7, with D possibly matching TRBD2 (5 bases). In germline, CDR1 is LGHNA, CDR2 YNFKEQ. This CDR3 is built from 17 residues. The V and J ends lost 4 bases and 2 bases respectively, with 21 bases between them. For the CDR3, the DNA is TGTGCCAGCAGCCCATCGCTGGCGGGTGTGGATACCTACGAGCAGTACTTC. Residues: CASSPSLAGVDTYEQYF.

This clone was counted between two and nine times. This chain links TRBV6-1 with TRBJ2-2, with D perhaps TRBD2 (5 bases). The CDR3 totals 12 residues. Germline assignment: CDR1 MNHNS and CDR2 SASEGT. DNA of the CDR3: TGTTCCTACCGGGGGAACACCGGGGAGCTGTTTTTT. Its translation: CSYRGNTGELFF.

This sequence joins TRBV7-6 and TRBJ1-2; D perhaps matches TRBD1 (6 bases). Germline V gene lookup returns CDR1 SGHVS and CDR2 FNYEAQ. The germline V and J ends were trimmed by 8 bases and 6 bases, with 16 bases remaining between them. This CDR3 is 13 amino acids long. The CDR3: CASSLRAGDGYTF. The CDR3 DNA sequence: TGTGCCAGCTCCCTGAGGGCAGGGGATGGCTACACCTTC.

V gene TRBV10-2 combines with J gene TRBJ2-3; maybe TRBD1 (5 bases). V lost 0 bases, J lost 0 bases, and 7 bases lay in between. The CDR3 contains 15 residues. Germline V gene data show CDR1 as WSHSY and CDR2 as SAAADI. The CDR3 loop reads CASSESGRSTDTQYF. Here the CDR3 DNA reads TGCGCCAGCAGTGAGTCGGGGCGGAGCACAGATACGCAGTATTTT.

The CDR3 protein is CASSLDRGAGELFF. Written as DNA, the CDR3 is TGCGCCAGCAGCTTGGACAGGGGGGCCGGGGAGCTGTTTTTT. The chain couples TRBV5-1 to TRBJ2-2; 8 bases line up with TRBD1. Germline V gives CDR1 SGHRS, CDR2 YFSETQ. Trimming cost V 0 bases and J 6 bases; bases outside gene matches: 1. This CDR3 is 14 amino acids long.

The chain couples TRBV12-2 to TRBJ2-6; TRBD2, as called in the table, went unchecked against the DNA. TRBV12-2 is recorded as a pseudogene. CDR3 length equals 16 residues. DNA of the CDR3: TGTGCAAGTCGCCCCGGACGGGGTTATGGGGCCAACGTCCTGACTTTC. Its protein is CASRPGRGYGANVLTF.

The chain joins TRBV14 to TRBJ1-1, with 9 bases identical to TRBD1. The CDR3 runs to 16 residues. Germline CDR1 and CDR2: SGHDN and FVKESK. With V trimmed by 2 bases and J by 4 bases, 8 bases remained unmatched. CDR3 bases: TGTGCCAGCAGCCAAAGGCCGGGACAGGGAGTCACTGAAGCTTTCTTT. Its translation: CASSQRPGQGVTEAFF.

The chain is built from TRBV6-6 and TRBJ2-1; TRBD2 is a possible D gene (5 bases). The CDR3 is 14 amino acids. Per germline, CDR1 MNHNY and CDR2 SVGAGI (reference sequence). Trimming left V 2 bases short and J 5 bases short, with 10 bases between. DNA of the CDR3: TGTGCCAGCAGTTACGGACTTACCCACAATGAGCAGTTCTTC. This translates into CASSYGLTHNEQFF.

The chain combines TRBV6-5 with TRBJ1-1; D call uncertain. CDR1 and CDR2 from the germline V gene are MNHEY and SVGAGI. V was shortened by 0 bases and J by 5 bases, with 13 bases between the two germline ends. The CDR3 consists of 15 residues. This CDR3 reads CASSYSTRVSTEAFF. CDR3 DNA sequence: TGTGCCAGCAGTTACTCGACTCGGGTTTCAACTGAAGCTTTCTTT.

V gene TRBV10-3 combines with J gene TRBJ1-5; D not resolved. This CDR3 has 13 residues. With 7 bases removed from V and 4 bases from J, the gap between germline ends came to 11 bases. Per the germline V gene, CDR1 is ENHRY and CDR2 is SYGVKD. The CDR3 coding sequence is TGTGCCATCAAATCAGGACTAAATCAGCCCCAGCATTTT. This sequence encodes CAIKSGLNQPQHF.

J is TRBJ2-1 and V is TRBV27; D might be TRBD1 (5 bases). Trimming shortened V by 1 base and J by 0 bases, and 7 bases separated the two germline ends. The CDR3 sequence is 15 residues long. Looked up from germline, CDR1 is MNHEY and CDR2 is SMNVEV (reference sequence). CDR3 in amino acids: CASSLFRGSYNEQFF. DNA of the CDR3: TGTGCCAGCAGTTTATTTAGGGGCTCCTACAATGAGCAGTTCTTC.

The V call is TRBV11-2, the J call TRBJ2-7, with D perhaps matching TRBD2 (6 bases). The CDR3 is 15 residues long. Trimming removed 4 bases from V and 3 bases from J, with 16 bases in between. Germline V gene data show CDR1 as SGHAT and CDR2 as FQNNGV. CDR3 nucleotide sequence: TGTGCCAGCAGCTCCCCCCCCCTGGAGGGCTACGAGCAGTACTTC. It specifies CASSSPPLEGYEQYF.

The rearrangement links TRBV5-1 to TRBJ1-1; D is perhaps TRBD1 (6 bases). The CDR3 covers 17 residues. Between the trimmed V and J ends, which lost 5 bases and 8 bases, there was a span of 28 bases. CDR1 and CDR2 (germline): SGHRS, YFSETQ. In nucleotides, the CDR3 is TGCGCCAGCAGTAGGGGGGGCGCTGGCTGGGGGGTCCCAGAAGCTTTCTTT. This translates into CASSRGGAGWGVPEAFF.

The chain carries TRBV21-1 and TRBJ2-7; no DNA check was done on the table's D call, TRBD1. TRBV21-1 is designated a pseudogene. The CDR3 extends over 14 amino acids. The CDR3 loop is CASYPGTPLLEQYF. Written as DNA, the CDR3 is TGTGCCAGCTACCCCGGGACACCCTTATTGGAGCAGTACTTC.

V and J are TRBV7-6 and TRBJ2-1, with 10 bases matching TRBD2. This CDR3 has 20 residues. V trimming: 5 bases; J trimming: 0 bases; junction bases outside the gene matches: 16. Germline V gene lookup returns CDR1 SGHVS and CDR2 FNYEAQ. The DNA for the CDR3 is TGTGCCAGCAGCCAAGGTGGGGGACTAGCGCATTTAAGCTCCTACAATGAGCAGTTCTTC. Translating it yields CASSQGGGLAHLSSYNEQFF.

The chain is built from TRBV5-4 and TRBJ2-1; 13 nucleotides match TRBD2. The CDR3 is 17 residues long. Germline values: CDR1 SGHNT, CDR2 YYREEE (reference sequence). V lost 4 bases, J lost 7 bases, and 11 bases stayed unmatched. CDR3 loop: CASSLLSLAGGPNEQFF. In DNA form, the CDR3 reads TGTGCCAGCAGCCTCCTCTCACTAGCGGGAGGGCCGAATGAGCAGTTCTTC.

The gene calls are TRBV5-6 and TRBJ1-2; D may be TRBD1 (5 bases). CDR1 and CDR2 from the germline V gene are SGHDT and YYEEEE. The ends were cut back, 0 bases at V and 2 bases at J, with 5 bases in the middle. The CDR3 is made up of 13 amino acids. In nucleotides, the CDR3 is TGTGCCAGCAGCTTGGACAGGAACTATGGCTACACCTTC. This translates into CASSLDRNYGYTF.

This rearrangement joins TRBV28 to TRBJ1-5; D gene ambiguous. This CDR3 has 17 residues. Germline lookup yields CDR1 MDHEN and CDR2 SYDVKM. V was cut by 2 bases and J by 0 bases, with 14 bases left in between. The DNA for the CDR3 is TGTGCCAGCAGTTTACCGGGAGAACTATATAGCAATCAGCCCCAGCATTTT. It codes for CASSLPGELYSNQPQHF.

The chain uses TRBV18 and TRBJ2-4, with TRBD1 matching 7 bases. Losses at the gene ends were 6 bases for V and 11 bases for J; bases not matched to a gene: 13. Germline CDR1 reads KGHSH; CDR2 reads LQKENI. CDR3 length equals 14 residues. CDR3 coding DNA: TGTGCCAGCTCCGCGTCAACCGGGACAGCTGTTCAGTACTTC. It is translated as CASSASTGTAVQYF.

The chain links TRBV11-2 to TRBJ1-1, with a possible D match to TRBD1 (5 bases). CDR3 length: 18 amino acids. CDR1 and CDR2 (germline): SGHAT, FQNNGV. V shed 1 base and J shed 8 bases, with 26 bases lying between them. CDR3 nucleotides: TGTGCCAGCAGCTTAGTCCCGGCTCCGGGGGACCGGTCACTAGAAGCTTTCTTT. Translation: CASSLVPAPGDRSLEAFF.